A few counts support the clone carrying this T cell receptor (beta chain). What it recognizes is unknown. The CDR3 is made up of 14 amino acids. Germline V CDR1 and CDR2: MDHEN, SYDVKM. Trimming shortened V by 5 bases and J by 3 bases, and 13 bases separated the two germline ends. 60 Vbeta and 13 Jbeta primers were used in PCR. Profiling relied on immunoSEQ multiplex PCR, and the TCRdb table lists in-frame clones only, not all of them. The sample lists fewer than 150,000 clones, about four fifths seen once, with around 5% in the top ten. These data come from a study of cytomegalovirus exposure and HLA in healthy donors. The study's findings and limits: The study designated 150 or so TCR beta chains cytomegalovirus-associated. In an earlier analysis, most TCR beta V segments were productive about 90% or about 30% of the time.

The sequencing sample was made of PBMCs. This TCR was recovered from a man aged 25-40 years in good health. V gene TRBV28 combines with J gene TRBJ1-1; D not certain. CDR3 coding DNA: TGTGCCAGCAGTGCGCCCAACGGGTACACTGAAGCTTTCTTT. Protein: CASSAPNGYTEAFF.